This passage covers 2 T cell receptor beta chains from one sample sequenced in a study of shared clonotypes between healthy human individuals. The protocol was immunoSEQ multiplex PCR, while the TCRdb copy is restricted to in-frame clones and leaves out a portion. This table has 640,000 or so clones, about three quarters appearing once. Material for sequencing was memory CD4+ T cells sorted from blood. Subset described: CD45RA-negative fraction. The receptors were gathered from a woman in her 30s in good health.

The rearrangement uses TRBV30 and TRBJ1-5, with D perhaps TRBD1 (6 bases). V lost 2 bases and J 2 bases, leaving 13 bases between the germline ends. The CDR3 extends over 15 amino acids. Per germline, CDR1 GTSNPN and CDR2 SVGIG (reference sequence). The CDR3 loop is CAWSPQQGGNQPQHF. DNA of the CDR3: TGTGCCTGGAGTCCACAACAGGGAGGCAATCAGCCCCAGCATTTT.

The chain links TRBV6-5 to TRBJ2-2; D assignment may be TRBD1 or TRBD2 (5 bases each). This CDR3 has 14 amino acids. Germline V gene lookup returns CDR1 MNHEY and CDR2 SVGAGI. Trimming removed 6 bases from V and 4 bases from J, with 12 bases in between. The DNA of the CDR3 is TGTGCCAGCAGACCCCCGGGACCCACCGGGGAGCTGTTTTTT. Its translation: CASRPPGPTGELFF.